The clone carrying this T cell receptor beta chain was observed at least ten times. This sample was taken from a study of T cell repertoires in cytomegalovirus infection. The germline V gene encodes CDR1 SGHTA and CDR2 FQGTGA. The CDR3 consists of 15 residues. Losses at the gene ends were 5 bases for V and 8 bases for J; bases not matched to a gene: 4. TCRdb processed the reads anew with MiXCR; each CDR3 protein has one entry. Of around 530,000 distinct CDR3 sequences in the sample, 15% to 20% were seen once. This sequence joins TRBV7-3 and TRBJ2-1; 15 nucleotides align to TRBD2. What was sequenced was CD8+ T cells from PBMCs. The clonotype comes from a human donor in good health (CMV status not recorded). Some clones in this sample may be carry-over from other donors' samples. The CDR3 reads CASSRTSGRADEQFF. The CDR3 region has the DNA TGTGCCAGCAGCAGGACTAGCGGGAGGGCCGATGAGCAGTTCTTC.